The entry below describes one TCR beta chain. The sample is drawn from a study of blood T cell repertoires in COVID-19. Study overall: T cells, B-cell-depleted T cells, or PBMCs supplied cDNA or gDNA.

Per the original methods: Estimation of nucleated cell counts was performed using reference gene primer amplification. Assay used: immunoSEQ multiplex PCR; TCRdb lists only in-frame clones, some missing. The DNA gave D and trimming, while V, J and clone size come from that table. The table lists 300,000 or so clones, roughly 90% of them singletons. The CDR3 length is 16 residues. The receptor was derived from a woman in her twenties or thirties with COVID-19, enrolled during active disease. The V and J genes are TRBV21-1 and TRBJ1-5. TRBV21-1 is termed a pseudogene. Sequencing was performed on peripheral blood. CDR3 in amino acids: CASILTGGKSNQPQHF. The DNA of the CDR3 is TGTGCCAGCATCCTAACGGGGGGCAAGAGCAATCAGCCCCAGCATTTT.